The subject of this entry is one TCR beta chain. Germline V gene data show CDR1 as SGHRS and CDR2 as YFSETQ. Trimming removed 4 bases from V and 10 bases from J; junction bases left unmatched: 19. The CDR3 consists of 16 residues. The sample belongs to a study of T cell responses to AZD1222 COVID-19 vaccine. Data came from immunoSEQ multiplex PCR; TCRdb stores just in-frame clones and leaves some out. Of approximately 77,000 clones listed, about 92% are singletons. The V gene is TRBV5-1, the J gene TRBJ1-1; 7 bases map to TRBD1. Sequences were derived from peripheral blood, sampled 28 days after the second AZD1222 dose. This clonotype was sampled from an adult who received the AZD1222 COVID-19 vaccine. The CDR3 DNA reads as TGCGCCAGCAGCGATTACTTCGGACAGGTTGGGTTGGGAGCTTTCTTT. This gives the protein CASSDYFGQVGLGAFF.